This is a list of T cell receptor beta chains from one sample in a study of blood T cell repertoires in COVID-19. The assay was immunoSEQ multiplex PCR, and TCRdb's table has in-frame clones only and misses some. This table has 95,000 to 150,000 clones, 84% appearing once. Material: PBMCs or T cells enriched from blood (not recorded which). The origin of the receptors is a woman in her 30s who had recovered from COVID-19. Both conserved end residues are part of each CDR3. A D gene is named only where the DNA matches it firmly. Part of the rows lack a size; the others show once, few, many or a class for expanded clones.

d_gene: TRBD2
j_gene: TRBJ2-7
abundance: NA
v_gene: TRBV3-1/TRBV3-2
CDR3nt: TGTGCCAGCAGCCAAGAATTCCCGGGACTAGCGGGAGGCAACTCCTACGAGCAGTACTTC
CDR3aa: CASSQEFPGLAGGNSYEQYF

d_gene: TRBD1
j_gene: TRBJ2-7
abundance: NA
v_gene: TRBV27
CDR3nt: TGTGCCAGCAGCCTGACAGGGGCCGGCTACGAGCAGTACTTC
CDR3aa: CASSLTGAGYEQYF

d_gene: NA
j_gene: TRBJ2-3
abundance: NA
v_gene: TRBV19
CDR3nt: TGTGCCAGTAGTAGCGCGCAGGGTGGGCCAGATACGCAGTATTTT
CDR3aa: CASSSAQGGPDTQYF

d_gene: NA
j_gene: TRBJ2-1
abundance: few
v_gene: TRBV3-1/TRBV3-2
CDR3nt: TGTGCCAGCAGCCAAGTGGGCGAAAACCCAGCCTACAATGAGCAGTTCTTC
CDR3aa: CASSQVGENPAYNEQFF

d_gene: NA
j_gene: TRBJ1-2
abundance: NA
v_gene: TRBV13
CDR3nt: TGTGCCAGCCTCAGGGGCTACACCTTC
CDR3aa: CASLRGYTF

d_gene: TRBD1
j_gene: TRBJ1-4
abundance: NA
v_gene: TRBV28
CDR3nt: TGTGCCAGCAGTCCTTCCGGGACAGGGGGGACTAATGAAAAACTGTTTTTT
CDR3aa: CASSPSGTGGTNEKLFF

d_gene: NA
j_gene: TRBJ2-2
abundance: NA
v_gene: TRBV7-3
CDR3nt: TGTGCCAGCAGCCCCCGCACAGCGAACACCGGGGAGCTGTTTTTT
CDR3aa: CASSPRTANTGELFF

d_gene: TRBD1
j_gene: TRBJ2-5
abundance: NA
v_gene: TRBV14
CDR3nt: TGTGCCAGCAGTTACACAGGGGTTGGGGAGACCCAGTACTTC
CDR3aa: CASSYTGVGETQYF

d_gene: TRBD2
j_gene: TRBJ2-1
abundance: NA
v_gene: TRBV5-1
CDR3nt: TGCGCCAGCAGCTTAGCGGGAAGCTCCTACAATGAGCAGTTCTTC
CDR3aa: CASSLAGSSYNEQFF

d_gene: TRBD1
j_gene: TRBJ1-1
abundance: NA
v_gene: TRBV7-2
CDR3nt: TGTGCCAGCAGCTACCGACAGGGGAACACTGAAGCTTTCTTT
CDR3aa: CASSYRQGNTEAFF

d_gene: NA
j_gene: TRBJ1-6
abundance: few
v_gene: TRBV12-2
CDR3nt: TGTGCAAGTCGCTTAGCGGACAGGGCCTATAAGTCACCCCTCCACTTT
CDR3aa: CASRLADRAYKSPLHF

d_gene: TRBD1
j_gene: TRBJ1-5
abundance: NA
v_gene: TRBV4-1
CDR3nt: TGCGCCAGCAGCCACCGGACAGGGGAGAGCGGTAATCAGCCCCAGCATTTT
CDR3aa: CASSHRTGESGNQPQHF

d_gene: TRBD1
j_gene: TRBJ1-1
abundance: NA
v_gene: TRBV24-1
CDR3nt: TGTGCCACCAGGAGACCGGGACAGTTCATGACAGCTTTCTTT
CDR3aa: CATRRPGQFMTAFF

d_gene: NA
j_gene: TRBJ2-2
abundance: NA
v_gene: TRBV5-8
CDR3nt: TGTGCCAGCAGCCGCGTAGGGGCGAACACCGGGGAGCTGTTTTTT
CDR3aa: CASSRVGANTGELFF

d_gene: TRBD1
j_gene: TRBJ1-4
abundance: NA
v_gene: TRBV6-5
CDR3nt: TGTGCCAGCAGAGACAGGGGGCACAGTAATGAAAAACTGTTTTTT
CDR3aa: CASRDRGHSNEKLFF

d_gene: NA
j_gene: TRBJ1-6
abundance: NA
v_gene: TRBV30
CDR3nt: TGTGCCTGGGGTAACCGGGGGTCGAATAATTCACCCCTCCACTTT
CDR3aa: CAWGNRGSNNSPLHF

d_gene: NA
j_gene: TRBJ1-1
abundance: NA
v_gene: TRBV2
CDR3nt: TGTGCCAGCAGTCGTCGCCCCCCAGGGGCGGGTACTGAAGCTTTCTTT
CDR3aa: CASSRRPPGAGTEAFF